The 10 T cell receptor beta chains presented below share a single source sample, sequenced in a study of T cell responses to AZD1222 COVID-19 vaccine. TCRdb's table, derived via immunoSEQ multiplex PCR, lists solely in-frame clones and lacks some. In the table there are some 140,000 clones, about 93% of which are singletons. The input for sequencing was peripheral blood, taken on day 0 of AZD1222 vaccination. These receptor sequences come from an adult in good health.

The chain carries TRBV13 and TRBJ2-7, with D unclear. Per the germline V gene, CDR1 is PRHDT and CDR2 is FYEKMQ (reference sequence). Trimming stripped 5 bases from V and 2 bases from J, with 16 bases between. There are 15 residues in the CDR3. CDR3 sequence reads: CASSQKLDGTYEQYF. In nucleotides, the CDR3 is TGTGCCAGCAGCCAGAAACTTGACGGAACCTACGAGCAGTACTTC.

The chain employs TRBV10-3 and TRBJ2-7; possible D gene TRBD2, 6 bases. The CDR3 runs 13 residues. In germline, CDR1 is ENHRY, CDR2 SYGVKD. The V gene lost 8 bases and the J gene lost 2 bases, with 13 bases spanning the gap. The CDR3 protein is CAIVREIPYEQYF. The CDR3 coding sequence is TGTGCCATCGTTCGGGAGATCCCCTACGAGCAGTACTTC.

The chain carries TRBV30 and TRBJ1-4, with a tentative D call TRBD1 (6 bases). CDR3 size: 15 residues. Germline values: CDR1 GTSNPN, CDR2 SVGIG (reference sequence). The ends were cut back, 1 base at V and 0 bases at J, with 9 bases in the middle. CDR3: CAWSGRTATNEKLFF. The DNA for the CDR3 is TGTGCCTGGAGTGGGAGGACAGCAACTAATGAAAAACTGTTTTTT.

The genes are TRBV29-1 and TRBJ1-4, with D possibly being TRBD1 (5 bases). The CDR3 sequence is 12 residues long. Per germline, CDR1 SQVTM and CDR2 ANQGSEA. Trimming cost V 4 bases and J 7 bases, with 10 bases left between them. CDR3 in amino acids: CSVGQGTEKLFF. CDR3 nucleotide sequence: TGCAGCGTTGGGCAGGGTACTGAAAAACTGTTTTTT. Variable domain in full (rest from reference TRBV29-1 and TRBJ1-4): SAVISQKPSRDICQRGTSLTIQCQVDSQVTMMFWYRQQPGQSLTLIATANQGSEATYESGFVIDKFPISRPNLTFSTLTVSNMSPEDSSIYLCSVGQGTEKLFFGSGTQLSVL.

The chain joins TRBV5-8 to TRBJ1-2; D is unclear. Trimming pared 0 bases from V and 4 bases from J, leaving 4 bases between. In germline, CDR1 is SGHTS, CDR2 YDEGEE. There are 12 residues in the CDR3. CDR3 residues: CASSLVGYGYTF. Here the CDR3 DNA reads TGTGCCAGCAGCTTGGTTGGCTATGGCTACACCTTC.

The rearrangement links TRBV11-2 to TRBJ1-1, with D unclear. Trimming removed 5 bases at V and 10 bases at J, with 14 bases between. The CDR3 totals 12 residues. The germline gives CDR1 SGHAT, CDR2 FQNNGV. DNA of the CDR3: TGTGCCAGCAGCCGCTACGCGGACGGAGCTTTCTTT. Translating it yields CASSRYADGAFF. Drawing the rest from reference TRBV11-2 and TRBJ1-1, the complete variable domain is EAGVAQSPRYKIIEKRQSVAFWCNPISGHATLYWYQQILGQGPKLLIQFQNNGVVDDSQLPKDRFSAERLKGVDSTLKIQPAKLEDSAVYLCASSRYADGAFFGQGTRLTVV.

V is TRBV11-2 and J is TRBJ1-1; D gene uncertain. V was shortened by 3 bases and J by 5 bases, with 4 bases between the two germline ends. This CDR3 has 11 residues. Germline V gives CDR1 SGHAT, CDR2 FQNNGV. The CDR3 region has the DNA TGTGCCAGCAGCTTTATAACTGAAGCTTTCTTT. Translation gives CASSFITEAFF.

The chain combines TRBV6-5 with TRBJ2-5; D possibly corresponds to TRBD1 (6 bases). The CDR3 loop spans 15 amino acids. V gave up 4 bases and J gave up 5 bases, with 17 bases separating them. From germline, CDR1 is MNHEY and CDR2 SVGAGI. CDR3 loop: CASSSGQRTFETQYF. Written as DNA, the CDR3 is TGTGCCAGCAGTTCCGGACAGAGAACCTTTGAGACCCAGTACTTC.

The V and J genes are TRBV28 and TRBJ2-1; D perhaps matches TRBD2 (5 bases). The length of the CDR3 is 16 residues. Trimming pared 6 bases from V and 4 bases from J, leaving 19 bases between. CDR1 MDHEN and CDR2 SYDVKM come from the germline V gene. The CDR3 bases are TGTGCCAGCAGCTCCACTAGTCTCCCACAATACAATGAGCAGTTCTTC. As protein: CASSSTSLPQYNEQFF.

This chain joins TRBV7-2 and TRBJ2-2; D not resolved. The germline V and J ends were trimmed by 2 bases and 4 bases, with 5 bases remaining between them. CDR1 and CDR2 from the germline V gene are SGHTA and FQGNSA. This CDR3 contains 13 residues. Here the CDR3 reads CASSLLGTGELFF. Here the CDR3 DNA reads TGTGCCAGCAGCTTATTGGGCACCGGGGAGCTGTTTTTT.